Listed here are 4 T cell receptor beta chains from one sample, sequenced in a study of CD8 T cells in ankylosing spondylitis. MiXCR was run by TCRdb on the 5' RACE reads, yielding one entry per CDR3 protein. In the table there are around 250,000 distinct CDR3 sequences, 30% to 40% of which are singletons. The specimen was blood, either unsorted or a sorted T cell fraction (not recorded which). Receptors originate from a male donor with ankylosing spondylitis or in good health (not recorded which).

The chain couples TRBV12-3 or TRBV12-4 to TRBJ2-1, with 10 bases aligning to TRBD1. CDR3 length: 16 residues. After removal of 6 bases from V and 9 bases from J, the junction contained 14 bases not matched to a gene. CDR3 sequence reads: CASSPTGTGVGGEQFF. The DNA of the CDR3 is TGTGCCAGCAGCCCAACCGGGACAGGGGTCGGTGGTGAGCAGTTCTTC.

The V call is TRBV15, the J call TRBJ1-3; 7 nucleotides match TRBD1. The ends lost 5 bases at V and 5 bases at J; junction bases unmatched: 6. Germline CDR1 reads LNHNV; CDR2 reads YYDKDF (reference sequence). The CDR3 runs 14 residues. The DNA of the CDR3 is TGTGCCACCAGCGAGACAGGGACAAGAAACACCATATATTTT. This translates into CATSETGTRNTIYF.

This sequence joins TRBV20-1 and TRBJ1-2; 9 bases fit TRBD1. With 0 bases clipped from V and 4 bases from J, the junction kept 9 bases outside the gene matches. Per the germline V gene, CDR1 is DFQATT and CDR2 is SNEGSKA (reference sequence). CDR3 length: 16 residues. CDR3 sequence reads: CSARDLSGQGAYGYTF. CDR3 coding DNA: TGCAGTGCTAGAGATCTTTCGGGACAGGGTGCCTATGGCTACACCTTC.

This chain connects TRBV3-1 to TRBJ2-1; D might be TRBD2 (6 bases). The V end lost 1 base, the J end lost 5 bases, and 12 bases lay between the germline ends. In germline, CDR1 is LGHDT, CDR2 YNNKEL (reference sequence). CDR3 length: 15 residues. CDR3 DNA: TGTGCCAGCAGCCAAGGACTAGTCTGGGACAATGAGCAGTTCTTC. Translation: CASSQGLVWDNEQFF.